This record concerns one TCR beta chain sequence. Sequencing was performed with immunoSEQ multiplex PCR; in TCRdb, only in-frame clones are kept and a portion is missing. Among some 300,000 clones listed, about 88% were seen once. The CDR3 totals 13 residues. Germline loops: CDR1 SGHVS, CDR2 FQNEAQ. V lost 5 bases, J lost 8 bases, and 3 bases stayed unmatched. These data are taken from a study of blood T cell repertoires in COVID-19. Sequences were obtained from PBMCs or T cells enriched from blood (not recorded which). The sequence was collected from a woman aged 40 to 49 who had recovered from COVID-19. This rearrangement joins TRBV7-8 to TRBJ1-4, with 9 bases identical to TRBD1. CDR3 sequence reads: CASSTDRGEKLFF. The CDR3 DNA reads TGTGCCAGCAGCACGGACAGGGGAGAAAAACTGTTTTTT.